This T cell receptor (beta chain) was identified in a study of tumor-infiltrating lymphocytes in localized non-small cell lung cancer. Study in general: Several tumor histologies, both smoking statuses, and some post-neoadjuvant chemotherapy samples were included. Tumor tissue and non-adjacent uninvolved lung came from each patient.

Germline V gene data show CDR1 as SGHAT and CDR2 as FQNNGV. The CDR3 has 13 residues. J was trimmed by 14 bases and V by 5 bases; bases with no gene match: 9. As to this clone: Its cognate antigen is unknown.

Produced via immunoSEQ multiplex PCR; TCRdb's table is partial and in-frame only. The repertoire holds some 10,000 clones, over 45% seen once, with 11% in the top ten. The study's findings and limits: IM1 and IM2 tumors showed no difference in T-cell fraction. TCRbeta sequencing showed higher T cell infiltration in tumors than uninvolved lung.

The sample consisted of uninvolved lung tissue not adjacent to the tumor. The sequence was collected from a human donor with non-small cell lung cancer. This chain links TRBV11-2 with TRBJ1-4; the match to TRBD1 covers 9 bases. The CDR3: CASSADRGELLFF. The CDR3 coding sequence is TGTGCCAGCAGCGCGGACAGGGGAGAACTGCTGTTTTTT.